The next 32 T cell receptor beta chains were all read from a single sample in a study of shared clonotypes between healthy human individuals. Naive CD8 cells lacked CD45RO and underwent positive selection for CCR7, leaving out terminally differentiated effector memory CD45RA+ cells. The table came from immunoSEQ multiplex PCR; TCRdb's copy has only in-frame clones and leaves some out. The sample records about 820,000 clones, around 92% being singletons. Sequencing was done on a sample of naive CD8+ T cells sorted from blood. The origin of the receptors is a man aged 25 to 45 in good health.

In this sample, this clone turned up once. The chain uses TRBV5-4 and TRBJ1-1; D might be TRBD1 (5 bases). There are 15 residues in the CDR3. Per the germline V gene, CDR1 is SGHNT and CDR2 is YYREEE (reference sequence). V lost 6 bases to trimming and J lost 3 bases, with 18 bases between them. CDR3 nucleotides: TGTGCCAGCATGGCTGGGGAGACAGCGTACACTGAAGCTTTCTTT. Its protein is CASMAGETAYTEAFF.

There are a few counts of this clone. This chain connects TRBV28 to TRBJ1-2, with a weak D call TRBD1 (5 bases). Per germline, CDR1 MDHEN and CDR2 SYDVKM. This CDR3 is built from 12 residues. Trimming took off 11 bases at V and 4 bases at J, with 14 bases between the two ends. The chain's CDR3 is CAGRGPSYGYTF. CDR3 sequence (DNA): TGTGCCGGTAGGGGCCCTAGCTATGGCTACACCTTC.

V and J are TRBV29-1 and TRBJ2-7; TRBD1 is a possible D gene (5 bases). The CDR3 extends over 13 amino acids. The V end lost 1 base, the J end lost 5 bases, and 12 bases lay between the germline ends. In germline, CDR1 is SQVTM, CDR2 ANQGSEA. The CDR3 here is CSVEGLRAHEQYF. CDR3 in DNA: TGCAGCGTTGAAGGACTCAGGGCTCACGAGCAGTACTTC.

The CDR3 DNA sequence: TGTGCCAGCAGTCTTAGCGGGAGTCAAAACGAGCAGTACTTC. As protein: CASSLSGSQNEQYF. The chain is built from TRBV7-9 and TRBJ2-7; 9 bases align to TRBD2. J was trimmed by 5 bases and V by 6 bases; bases with no gene match: 8. Looked up from germline, CDR1 is SEHNR and CDR2 is FQNEAQ (reference sequence). The CDR3 is 14 residues long.

The V gene is TRBV29-1, the J gene TRBJ1-3; a weak D match, TRBD1 (6 bases). Germline lookup yields CDR1 SQVTM and CDR2 ANQGSEA. V was clipped by 7 bases and J by 3 bases, with 10 bases between them. This CDR3 spans 12 amino acids. CDR3 residues: CSARQVGNTIYF. DNA for the CDR3: TGCAGCGCCAGACAGGTTGGAAACACCATATATTTT.

The chain couples TRBV13 to TRBJ1-1; D remains unclear. The CDR3 runs to 13 residues. The V end lost 0 bases, the J end lost 3 bases, and 5 bases lay between the germline ends. Looked up from germline, CDR1 is PRHDT and CDR2 is FYEKMQ (reference sequence). CDR3 residues: CASSLGRYTEAFF. CDR3 DNA sequence: TGTGCCAGCAGCTTAGGAAGGTACACTGAAGCTTTCTTT.

This chain links TRBV5-1 with TRBJ2-4; D not certain. V was clipped by 0 bases and J by 8 bases, with 15 bases between them. Germline CDR1 reads SGHRS; CDR2 reads YFSETQ. This CDR3 is built from 15 residues. The chain's CDR3 is CASSLGGRMSDIQYF. As DNA, the CDR3 is TGCGCCAGCAGCTTGGGTGGCAGGATGTCTGACATTCAGTACTTC.

V gene TRBV5-6 combines with J gene TRBJ2-1; no definite D call. This CDR3 is 15 amino acids long. Germline assignment: CDR1 SGHDT and CDR2 YYEEEE. Trimming left V 4 bases short and J 4 bases short, with 15 bases between. CDR3 residues: CASSPQWDGYNEQFF. The CDR3 DNA reads TGTGCCAGCAGCCCACAGTGGGATGGGTACAATGAGCAGTTCTTC.

As to this clone: In this CDR3 the conserved last residue, phenylalanine or tryptophan, is missing, so a read error is likely. The DNA is left out, because the CDR3 cannot be placed on it with certainty; the CDR3 is given as TCRdb lists it. V usage is TRBV29-1 and J usage is TRBJ1-2; the table's TRBD1 call for D was not verified on the DNA. Termini included, the CDR3 measures 9 amino acids. Per germline, CDR1 SQVTM and CDR2 ANQGSEA. CDR3 amino acids: CSVPGTGKI.

V gene TRBV9 combines with J gene TRBJ2-2; D gene uncertain. The germline V gene has CDR1 SGDLS and CDR2 YYNGEE. V was pared by 4 bases and J by 2 bases, with 18 bases between. The CDR3 loop spans 17 amino acids. CDR3 in amino acids: CASSSRTVSFNTGELFF. The CDR3 DNA reads TGTGCCAGCAGCTCACGGACCGTTAGTTTTAACACCGGGGAGCTGTTTTTT. Drawing the rest from reference TRBV9 and TRBJ2-2, the complete variable domain is DSGVTQTPKHLITATGQRVTLRCSPRSGDLSVYWYQQSLDQGLQFLIQYYNGEERAKGNILERFSAQQFPDLHSELNLSSLELGDSALYFCASSSRTVSFNTGELFFGEGSRLTVL.

The chain employs TRBV5-1 and TRBJ2-3; D is perhaps TRBD1 (6 bases). This CDR3 is built from 15 residues. The V gene's germline CDR1 is SGHRS and CDR2 YFSETQ. Deletions cut 2 bases from V and 6 bases from J, with 16 bases between. The CDR3 protein is CASSFGTPSGDTQYF. DNA for the CDR3: TGCGCCAGCAGCTTCGGGACACCCTCCGGGGATACGCAGTATTTT. The full variable domain, its missing parts supplied by reference TRBV5-1 and TRBJ2-3, is KAGVTQTPRYLIKTRGQQVTLSCSPISGHRSVSWYQQTPGQGLQFLFEYFSETQRNKGNFPGRFSGRQFSNSRSEMNVSTLELGDSALYLCASSFGTPSGDTQYFGPGTRLTVL.

The CDR3 spells CASSPGTLQETQYF. The CDR3 coding sequence is TGCGCCAGCAGCCCCGGGACTCTCCAAGAGACCCAGTACTTC. The genes are TRBV5-1 and TRBJ2-5, with a possible D match to TRBD2 (6 bases). Germline V gene sequence: CDR1 SGHRS, CDR2 YFSETQ. The V end was cut by 4 bases, the J end by 1 base, with 11 bases between. This CDR3 contains 14 residues. Drawing the rest from reference TRBV5-1 and TRBJ2-5, the complete variable domain is KAGVTQTPRYLIKTRGQQVTLSCSPISGHRSVSWYQQTPGQGLQFLFEYFSETQRNKGNFPGRFSGRQFSNSRSEMNVSTLELGDSALYLCASSPGTLQETQYFGPGTRLLVL.

The chain carries TRBV5-4 and TRBJ2-7; D remains unclear. The CDR3 has 11 residues. The V gene lost 7 bases and the J gene lost 7 bases, with 12 bases spanning the gap. The germline CDR1 and CDR2 sequences are SGHNT and YYREEE (reference sequence). In DNA, the CDR3 is TGTGCCAGCCGTGACGGTCGTGAGCAGTACTTC. Its protein is CASRDGREQYF.

The chain joins TRBV7-9 to TRBJ1-1; weak D call: TRBD1 (5 bases). Germline V gene lookup returns CDR1 SEHNR and CDR2 FQNEAQ (reference sequence). The V and J ends lost 2 bases and 4 bases respectively, with 14 bases between them. There are 15 residues in the CDR3. The CDR3 sequence is CASSLSAGGGTEAFF. DNA for the CDR3: TGTGCCAGCAGCTTATCAGCAGGCGGGGGCACTGAAGCTTTCTTT.

This clone was found a few times. The rearrangement links TRBV2 to TRBJ1-2; D not certain. This CDR3 has 10 residues. The germline V and J ends were trimmed by 6 bases and 9 bases, with 8 bases remaining between them. The germline V gene has CDR1 SNHLY and CDR2 FYNNEI. The CDR3 is CASRGRSYTF. The CDR3 DNA reads TGTGCCAGCAGAGGAAGGAGCTACACCTTC. Supplemented by reference TRBV2 and TRBJ1-2, the full variable domain reads EPEVTQTPSHQVTQMGQEVILRCVPISNHLYFYWYRQILGQKVEFLVSFYNNEISEKSEIFDDQFSVERPDGSNFTLKIRSTKLEDSAMYFCASRGRSYTFGSGTRLTVV.

This chain joins TRBV11-2 and TRBJ2-7; D is uncertain. The CDR3 is made up of 15 amino acids. Trimming took off 0 bases at V and 0 bases at J, with 9 bases between the two ends. CDR1 is SGHAT and CDR2 is FQNNGV in the germline V gene. CDR3 in amino acids: CASSLEAPSSYEQYF. The CDR3 DNA sequence: TGTGCCAGCAGCTTAGAAGCGCCAAGCTCCTACGAGCAGTACTTC.

The chain carries TRBV10-1 and TRBJ2-3; 9 bases line up with TRBD2. Germline CDR1 and CDR2: WNHNN and SYGVQD (reference sequence). The CDR3 spans 17 residues. Trimming cost V 2 bases and J 2 bases; bases outside gene matches: 8. The CDR3 DNA sequence: TGCGCCAGCAGTGAGACGGTAGCGGGAGTCCTCACAGATACGCAGTATTTT. Translating it yields CASSETVAGVLTDTQYF.

The chain uses TRBV2 and TRBJ2-2; D is uncertain. The CDR3 contains 13 residues. Trimming took 4 bases from V and 5 from J, leaving 8 bases between them. CDR1 SNHLY and CDR2 FYNNEI come from the germline V gene. The CDR3 DNA follows: TGTGCCAGCAGTGGTGGGTCGACCGGGGAGCTGTTTTTT. Translating it yields CASSGGSTGELFF.

The chain couples TRBV2 to TRBJ1-1; D is uncertain. The germline V gene encodes CDR1 SNHLY and CDR2 FYNNEI. The germline V and J ends were trimmed by 10 bases and 3 bases, with 12 bases remaining between them. CDR3 length: 12 residues. CDR3 amino acids: CATGVVHTEAFF. Here the CDR3 DNA reads TGTGCCACCGGGGTGGTTCACACTGAAGCTTTCTTT.

J is TRBJ1-4 and V is TRBV2; the match to TRBD1 covers 9 bases. This CDR3 spans 18 amino acids. In germline, CDR1 is SNHLY, CDR2 FYNNEI. With 6 bases clipped from V and 0 bases from J, the junction kept 11 bases outside the gene matches. CDR3 DNA: TGTGCCAGCAGCGGGGACAGGGATGACAGTGCAACTAATGAAAAACTGTTTTTT. Its translation: CASSGDRDDSATNEKLFF.

This chain connects TRBV27 to TRBJ2-1; TRBD2 aligns across 7 bases. With 7 bases clipped from V and 6 bases from J, the junction kept 12 bases outside the gene matches. The CDR3 sequence is 15 residues long. From germline, CDR1 is MNHEY and CDR2 SMNVEV (reference sequence). The CDR3 sequence: CASTGWEGLSNEQFF. The CDR3 DNA is TGTGCCAGCACGGGGTGGGAGGGCCTGAGCAATGAGCAGTTCTTC.

The rearrangement uses TRBV9 and TRBJ2-3, with a tentative D call TRBD2 (6 bases). Germline CDR1 and CDR2: SGDLS and YYNGEE. Between the trimmed V and J ends, which lost 7 bases and 4 bases, there was a span of 13 bases. This CDR3 spans 13 amino acids. The CDR3 reads CASGGSPADTQYF. Written as DNA, the CDR3 is TGTGCCAGCGGAGGGAGCCCGGCAGATACGCAGTATTTT.

For the CDR3, the DNA is TGCAGCGTTGTTACTAGCGGTCCCGACAACACCGGGGAGCTGTTTTTT. It is translated as CSVVTSGPDNTGELFF. The V and J genes are TRBV29-1 and TRBJ2-2; 8 bases line up with TRBD2. This CDR3 is 16 amino acids long. J lost 2 bases, V lost 4 bases, and 9 bases had no gene match. Germline V lookup: CDR1 SQVTM, CDR2 ANQGSEA.

V and J are TRBV29-1 and TRBJ2-1, with a possible D match to TRBD1 (7 bases). V shed 5 bases and J shed 8 bases, with 13 bases lying between them. CDR3 length: 12 amino acids. The germline V gene encodes CDR1 SQVTM and CDR2 ANQGSEA. CDR3 amino acids: CSVLGGGDEQFF. The DNA of the CDR3 is TGCAGCGTTTTAGGGGGCGGGGATGAGCAGTTCTTC.

The chain has TRBV10-3 and TRBJ1-1, with unresolved D. Germline lookup yields CDR1 ENHRY and CDR2 SYGVKD. V lost 2 bases, J lost 8 bases, and 21 bases lay in between. The CDR3 is 16 residues long. The CDR3 nucleotides read TGTGCCATCAGTGAGGTGGATGTCATTAGTAGGGTGGAAGCTTTCTTT. Protein sequence: CAISEVDVISRVEAFF.

This clone appeared a single time. V gene TRBV2 combines with J gene TRBJ2-1; maybe TRBD2 (5 bases). The V end was cut by 8 bases, the J end by 3 bases, with 14 bases between. This CDR3 contains 14 residues. Germline lookup yields CDR1 SNHLY and CDR2 FYNNEI. CDR3 coding DNA: TGTGCCAGCGGACGGGAAACGCACTACAATGAGCAGTTCTTC. Translating it yields CASGRETHYNEQFF.

The chain employs TRBV5-5 and TRBJ2-7; D is uncertain. Trimming stripped 3 bases from V and 0 bases from J, with 13 bases between. CDR3 length equals 15 residues. Per the germline V gene, CDR1 is SGHKS and CDR2 is YYEKEE (reference sequence). The CDR3 region has the DNA TGTGCCAGCAGCTCCCGGGCCCCAGGCTCCTACGAGCAGTACTTC. Translating it yields CASSSRAPGSYEQYF.

The CDR3 spells CASRTGVEQYF. CDR3 in DNA: TGTGCCAGTAGGACAGGGGTAGAGCAGTACTTC. The chain uses TRBV19 and TRBJ2-7; TRBD1 matches 8 bases. The germline gives CDR1 LNHDA, CDR2 SQIVND (reference sequence). The CDR3 is 11 amino acids. Losses at the gene ends were 6 bases for V and 7 bases for J; bases not matched to a gene: 2.

The J gene is TRBJ2-1, the V gene TRBV6-5; 7 positions agree with TRBD1. Germline V gene sequence: CDR1 MNHEY, CDR2 SVGAGI. J was trimmed by 5 bases and V by 4 bases; bases with no gene match: 5. The CDR3 sequence is 14 residues long. The CDR3 nucleotides are TGTGCCAGCAGTTTGACAGGGAACGACAATGAGCAGTTCTTC. The encoded protein is CASSLTGNDNEQFF.

The chain couples TRBV7-6 to TRBJ1-4; D not resolved. Germline V gene sequence: CDR1 SGHVS, CDR2 FNYEAQ. V lost 4 bases and J lost 3, with 9 bases in between. The CDR3 sequence is 14 residues long. CDR3 in DNA: TGTGCCAGCAGCTCCGTTAGCCCTAATGAAAAACTGTTTTTT. This encodes CASSSVSPNEKLFF.

This chain uses TRBV27 with TRBJ1-2; no clear D gene. The V end lost 3 bases, the J end lost 2 bases, and 10 bases lay between the germline ends. The CDR3 covers 14 residues. Germline CDR1 is MNHEY and CDR2 is SMNVEV (reference sequence). In DNA, the CDR3 is TGTGCCAGCAGTTTTGGAAAAGGCAACTATGGCTACACCTTC. Its translation: CASSFGKGNYGYTF.

The genes are TRBV28 and TRBJ1-4; TRBD1 agrees at 7 bases. The V segment lost 6 bases and the J segment 6 bases; nucleotides outside the gene matches: 7. The CDR3 runs to 14 residues. CDR1 MDHEN and CDR2 SYDVKM come from the germline V gene. The CDR3 DNA follows: TGTGCCAGCAGGAAGGGGGCGGGATATGAAAAACTGTTTTTT. This gives the protein CASRKGAGYEKLFF.